Reported below is one TCR beta chain. The method was immunoSEQ multiplex PCR; TCRdb's version includes in-frame clones alone and lacks a portion of them. This table holds 2 million to 2.5 million clones, 80% to 95% found once. This entry comes from a study of shared clonotypes between healthy human individuals. CDR3 length: 17 amino acids. Trimming took off 0 bases at V and 3 bases at J, with 14 bases between the two ends. From germline, CDR1 is SEHNR and CDR2 FQNEAQ (reference sequence). The material sequenced was naive CD4+ T cells from PBMCs. The subset: CD45RA+ positively selected. This sequence was found in a man younger than 35 in good health. Some clones in this sample may be carry-over from other donors' samples. The chain has TRBV7-9 and TRBJ1-4; the D is unclear. For the CDR3, the DNA is TGTGCCAGCAGCTTAGCCAGCCCCAGGCGCCCTAATGAAAAACTGTTTTTT. Its translation is CASSLASPRRPNEKLFF.